This TCR beta chain was found in a study of cytomegalovirus exposure and HLA in healthy donors. Study-level background: Of the donors genotyped, about 410 in all, 81% fell in the Caucasian-associated ancestry cluster. General study findings and limits: Only CMV serostatus was available as immune exposure information. Prediction of most subjects' HLA-A and HLA-B alleles by TCR beta sequences was reportedly accurate. Near-uniform donor sequencing depth was presumed by presence/absence analyses.

Per germline, CDR1 MNHEY and CDR2 SVGAGI. The CDR3 loop spans 12 amino acids. V was shortened by 2 bases and J by 9 bases, with 8 bases between the two germline ends. The PCR employed 60 Vbeta primers together with 13 Jbeta primers. Sequencing used immunoSEQ multiplex PCR; TCRdb keeps in-frame clones, though not all of them. The sample has about 180,000 clones; 70% to 80% are singletons. This clone has a single count. Its antigen remains unknown. The TCR originated in a man aged 18-30 years in good health and CMV-seronegative. This rearrangement joins TRBV6-5 to TRBJ2-1; D is uncertain. Sequenced: PBMCs. The CDR3 is CASSYPGREQFF. The CDR3 DNA is TGTGCCAGCAGTTACCCAGGTCGTGAGCAGTTCTTC.